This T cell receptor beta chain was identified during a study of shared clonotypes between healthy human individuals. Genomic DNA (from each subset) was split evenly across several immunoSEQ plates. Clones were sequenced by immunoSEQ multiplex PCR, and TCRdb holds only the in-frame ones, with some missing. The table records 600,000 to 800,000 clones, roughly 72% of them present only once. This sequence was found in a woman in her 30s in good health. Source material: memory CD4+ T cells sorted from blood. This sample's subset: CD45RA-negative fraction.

The CDR3 DNA reads TGTGCCAGCTCACCAATTGGGACGTCTACCGAGCAGTACTTC. Encoded protein: CASSPIGTSTEQYF. The J gene is TRBJ2-7, the V gene TRBV18; D possibly uses TRBD1 or TRBD2 (5 bases each). CDR3 size: 14 residues. Germline V lookup: CDR1 KGHSH, CDR2 LQKENI. Trimming shortened V by 2 bases and J by 6 bases, and 14 bases separated the two germline ends.